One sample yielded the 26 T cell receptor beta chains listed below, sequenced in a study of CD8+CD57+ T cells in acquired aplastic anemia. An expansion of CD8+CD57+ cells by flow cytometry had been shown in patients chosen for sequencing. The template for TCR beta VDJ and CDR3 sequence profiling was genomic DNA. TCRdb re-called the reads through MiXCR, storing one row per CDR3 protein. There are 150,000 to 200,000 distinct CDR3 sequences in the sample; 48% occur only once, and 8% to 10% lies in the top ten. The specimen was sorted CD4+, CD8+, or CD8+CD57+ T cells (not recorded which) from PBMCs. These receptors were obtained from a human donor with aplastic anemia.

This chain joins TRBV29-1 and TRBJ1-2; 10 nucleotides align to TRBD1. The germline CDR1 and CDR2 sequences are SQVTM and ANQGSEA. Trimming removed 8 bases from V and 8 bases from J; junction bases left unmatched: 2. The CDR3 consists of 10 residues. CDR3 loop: CSLGQGGYTF. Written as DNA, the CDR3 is TGCAGCTTGGGACAGGGGGGCTACACCTTC. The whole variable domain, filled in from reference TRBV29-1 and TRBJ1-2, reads SAVISQKPSRDICQRGTSLTIQCQVDSQVTMMFWYRQQPGQSLTLIATANQGSEATYESGFVIDKFPISRPNLTFSTLTVSNMSPEDSSIYLCSLGQGGYTFGSGTRLTVV.

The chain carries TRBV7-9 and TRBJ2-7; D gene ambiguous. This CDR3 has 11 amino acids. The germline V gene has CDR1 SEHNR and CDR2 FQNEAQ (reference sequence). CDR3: CALAVGDEQYF. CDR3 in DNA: TGTGCTCTGGCCGTCGGCGACGAGCAGTACTTC.

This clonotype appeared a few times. The CDR3 sequence: CASSVVADTQYF. As DNA, the CDR3 is TGTGCCAGCAGTGTGGTAGCAGATACGCAGTATTTT. The chain couples TRBV2 to TRBJ2-3; no clear D gene. The CDR3 contains 12 residues. Between the trimmed V and J ends, which lost 4 bases and 4 bases, there was a span of 6 bases. CDR1 and CDR2 from the germline V gene are SNHLY and FYNNEI.

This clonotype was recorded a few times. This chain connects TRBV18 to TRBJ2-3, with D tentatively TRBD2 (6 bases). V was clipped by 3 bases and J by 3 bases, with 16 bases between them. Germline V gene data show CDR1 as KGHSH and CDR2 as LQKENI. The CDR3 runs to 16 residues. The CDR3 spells CASSPPPQGGTDTQYF. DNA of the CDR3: TGTGCCAGCTCACCGCCACCCCAGGGAGGTACAGATACGCAGTATTTT.

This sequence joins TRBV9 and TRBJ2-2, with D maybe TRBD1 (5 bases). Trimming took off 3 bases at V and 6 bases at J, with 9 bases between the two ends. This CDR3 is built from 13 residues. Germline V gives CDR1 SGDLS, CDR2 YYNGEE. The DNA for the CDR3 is TGTGCCAGCAGCGCCGTGACAGCCGGGGAGCTGTTTTTT. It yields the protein CASSAVTAGELFF.

The CDR3 sequence is CAIKTAPGNTIYF. The CDR3 nucleotides are TGTGCCATCAAAACAGCACCTGGAAACACCATATATTTT. The gene calls are TRBV10-3 and TRBJ1-3; no firm D call. The ends were cut back, 7 bases at V and 2 bases at J, with 9 bases in the middle. The CDR3 extends over 13 amino acids. CDR1 and CDR2 (germline): ENHRY, SYGVKD.

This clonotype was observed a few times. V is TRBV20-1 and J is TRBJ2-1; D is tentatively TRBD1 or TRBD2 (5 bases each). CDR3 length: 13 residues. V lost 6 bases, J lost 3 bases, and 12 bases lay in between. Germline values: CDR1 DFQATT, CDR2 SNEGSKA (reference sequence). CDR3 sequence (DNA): TGCAGTGCCGTCCGGGACGACTACAATGAGCAGTTCTTC. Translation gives CSAVRDDYNEQFF.

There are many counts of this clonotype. This CDR3 is CASSSTPSGGGPYEQYF. Written as DNA, the CDR3 is TGTGCCAGCAGCTCCACGCCCAGCGGAGGGGGCCCCTACGAGCAGTACTTC. This rearrangement joins TRBV7-6 to TRBJ2-7, with a possible D match to TRBD1 (7 bases). The V end was cut by 4 bases, the J end by 2 bases, with 21 bases between. The CDR3 totals 17 residues. CDR1 SGHVS and CDR2 FNYEAQ come from the germline V gene.

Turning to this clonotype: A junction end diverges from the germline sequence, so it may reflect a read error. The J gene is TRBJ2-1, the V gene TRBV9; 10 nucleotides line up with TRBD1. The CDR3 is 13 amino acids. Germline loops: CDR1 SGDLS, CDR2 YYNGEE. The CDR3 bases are TGTGCCAGCAGCGTGACAGGGGGCAATGAGCAGCTCTTC. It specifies CASSVTGGNEQLF.

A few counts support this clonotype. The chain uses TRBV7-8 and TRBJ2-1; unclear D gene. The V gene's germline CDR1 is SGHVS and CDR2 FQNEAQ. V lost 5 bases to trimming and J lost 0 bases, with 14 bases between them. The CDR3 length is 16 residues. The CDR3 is CASSTGTVSSYNEQFF. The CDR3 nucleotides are TGTGCCAGCAGCACTGGAACTGTGAGCTCCTACAATGAGCAGTTCTTC.

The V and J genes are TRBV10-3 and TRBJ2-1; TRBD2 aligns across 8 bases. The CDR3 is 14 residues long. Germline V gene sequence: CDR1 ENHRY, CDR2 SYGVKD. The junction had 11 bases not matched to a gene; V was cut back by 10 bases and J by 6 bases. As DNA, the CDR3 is TGTGCCACCTCGGGGGGGCCGAGTACCAATGAGCAGTTCTTC. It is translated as CATSGGPSTNEQFF.

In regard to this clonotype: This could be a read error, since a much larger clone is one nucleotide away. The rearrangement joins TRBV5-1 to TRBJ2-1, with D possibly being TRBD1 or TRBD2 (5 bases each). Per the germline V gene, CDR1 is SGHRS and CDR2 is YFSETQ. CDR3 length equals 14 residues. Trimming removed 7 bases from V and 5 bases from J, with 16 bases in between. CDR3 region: CASGPGAVDNEQFF. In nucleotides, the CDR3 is TGCGCCAGCGGCCCCGGGGCAGTCGACAATGAGCAGTTCTTC.

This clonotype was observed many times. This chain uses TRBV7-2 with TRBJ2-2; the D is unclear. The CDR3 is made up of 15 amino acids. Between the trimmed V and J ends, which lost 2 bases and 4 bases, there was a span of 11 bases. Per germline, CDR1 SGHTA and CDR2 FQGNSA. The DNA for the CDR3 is TGTGCCAGCAGCTTAAAGCCGCAGGTCACCGGGGAGCTGTTTTTT. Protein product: CASSLKPQVTGELFF.

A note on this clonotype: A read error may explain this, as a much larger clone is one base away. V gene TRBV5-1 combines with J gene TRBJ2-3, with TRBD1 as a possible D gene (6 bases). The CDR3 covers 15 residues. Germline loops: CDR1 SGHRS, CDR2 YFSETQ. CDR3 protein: CAGSFSGTPTDTQYF. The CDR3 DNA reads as TGCGCCGGCAGCTTTTCGGGGACACCCACAGATACGCAGTATTTT.

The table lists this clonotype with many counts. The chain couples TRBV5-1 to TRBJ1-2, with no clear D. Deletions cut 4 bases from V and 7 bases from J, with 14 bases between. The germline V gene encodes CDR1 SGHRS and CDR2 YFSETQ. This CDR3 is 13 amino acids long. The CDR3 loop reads CASSAVVGSGYTF. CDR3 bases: TGCGCCAGCAGCGCTGTCGTTGGCTCTGGCTACACCTTC.

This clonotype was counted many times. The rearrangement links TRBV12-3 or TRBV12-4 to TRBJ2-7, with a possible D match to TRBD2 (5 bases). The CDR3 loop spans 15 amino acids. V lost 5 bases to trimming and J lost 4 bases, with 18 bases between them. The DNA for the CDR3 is TGTGCCAGCAGTCTCGAAGGAGGAGCACGTTACGAGCAGTACTTC. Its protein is CASSLEGGARYEQYF.

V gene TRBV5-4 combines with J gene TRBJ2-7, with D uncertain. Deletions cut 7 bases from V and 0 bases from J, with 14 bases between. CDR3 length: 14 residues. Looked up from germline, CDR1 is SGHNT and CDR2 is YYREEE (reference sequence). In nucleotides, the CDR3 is TGTGCCAGCCGCCGACGACCAGACTCCTACGAGCAGTACTTC. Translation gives CASRRRPDSYEQYF.

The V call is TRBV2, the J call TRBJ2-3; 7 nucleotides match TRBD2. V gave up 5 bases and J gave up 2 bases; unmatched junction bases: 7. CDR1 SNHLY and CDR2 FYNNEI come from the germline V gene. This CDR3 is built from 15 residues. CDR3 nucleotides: TGTGCCAGCAGTTGGGTAGCGGGCCTCACAGATACGCAGTATTTT. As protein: CASSWVAGLTDTQYF.

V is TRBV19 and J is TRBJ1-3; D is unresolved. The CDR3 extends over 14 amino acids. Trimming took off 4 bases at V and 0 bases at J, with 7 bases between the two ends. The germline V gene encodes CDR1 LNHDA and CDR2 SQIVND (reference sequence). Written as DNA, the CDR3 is TGTGCCAGTAGTAATCGGGGCTCTGGAAACACCATATATTTT. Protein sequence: CASSNRGSGNTIYF.

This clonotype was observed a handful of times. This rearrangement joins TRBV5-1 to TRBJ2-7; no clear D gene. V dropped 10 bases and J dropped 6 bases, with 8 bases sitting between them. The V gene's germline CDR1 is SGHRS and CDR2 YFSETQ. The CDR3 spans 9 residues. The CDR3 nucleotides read TGCGCCCCCCGAAGCGAGCAGTACTTC. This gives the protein CAPRSEQYF.

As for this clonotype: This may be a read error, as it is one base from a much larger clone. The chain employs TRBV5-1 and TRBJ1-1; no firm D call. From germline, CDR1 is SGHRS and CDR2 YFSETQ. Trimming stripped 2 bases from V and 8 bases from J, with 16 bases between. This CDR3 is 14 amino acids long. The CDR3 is CASSFGDGDLEAFF. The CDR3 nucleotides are TGCGCCAGCAGCTTCGGAGATGGGGATTTGGAAGCTTTCTTT.

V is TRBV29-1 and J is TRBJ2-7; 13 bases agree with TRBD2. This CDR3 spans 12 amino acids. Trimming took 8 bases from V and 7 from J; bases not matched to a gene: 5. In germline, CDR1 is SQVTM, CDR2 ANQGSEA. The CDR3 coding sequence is TGCAGCCTGAGGGGACTAGCGGGAGAGCAGTACTTC. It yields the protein CSLRGLAGEQYF.

The CDR3: CATQPSIAGDTDTQYF. The CDR3, as DNA: TGTGCCACACAGCCGAGCATAGCGGGAGACACAGATACGCAGTATTTT. The chain recombines TRBV10-3 with TRBJ2-3; TRBD2 aligns across 9 bases. The CDR3 loop spans 16 amino acids. The germline V gene has CDR1 ENHRY and CDR2 SYGVKD. After removal of 10 bases from V and 2 bases from J, the junction contained 13 bases not matched to a gene.

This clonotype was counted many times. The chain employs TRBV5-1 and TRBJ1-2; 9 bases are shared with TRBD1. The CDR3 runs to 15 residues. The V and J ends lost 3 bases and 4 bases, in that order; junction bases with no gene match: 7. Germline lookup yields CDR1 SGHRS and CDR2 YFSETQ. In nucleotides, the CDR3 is TGCGCCAGCAGCTCTTCACCGGGACAGGGCTATGGCTACACCTTC. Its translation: CASSSSPGQGYGYTF. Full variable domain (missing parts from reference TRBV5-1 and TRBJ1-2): KAGVTQTPRYLIKTRGQQVTLSCSPISGHRSVSWYQQTPGQGLQFLFEYFSETQRNKGNFPGRFSGRQFSNSRSEMNVSTLELGDSALYLCASSSSPGQGYGYTFGSGTRLTVV.

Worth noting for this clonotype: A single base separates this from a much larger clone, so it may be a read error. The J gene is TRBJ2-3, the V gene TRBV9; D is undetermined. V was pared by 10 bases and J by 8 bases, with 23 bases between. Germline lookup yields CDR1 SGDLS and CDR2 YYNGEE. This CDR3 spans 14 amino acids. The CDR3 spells CASRRFSGAATQYF. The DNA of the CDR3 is TGTGCCTCTCGACGATTCTCTGGAGCAGCTACGCAGTATTTT. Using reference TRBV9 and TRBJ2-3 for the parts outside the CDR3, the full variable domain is DSGVTQTPKHLITATGQRVTLRCSPRSGDLSVYWYQQSLDQGLQFLIQYYNGEERAKGNILERFSAQQFPDLHSELNLSSLELGDSALYFCASRRFSGAATQYFGPGTRLTVL.

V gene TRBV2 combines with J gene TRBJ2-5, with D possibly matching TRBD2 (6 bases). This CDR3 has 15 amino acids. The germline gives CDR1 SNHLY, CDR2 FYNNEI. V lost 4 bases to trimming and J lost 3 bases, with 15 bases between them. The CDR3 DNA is TGTGCCAGCAGTGCTAGACCGGAGGGGAAAGAGACCCAGTACTTC. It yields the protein CASSARPEGKETQYF.